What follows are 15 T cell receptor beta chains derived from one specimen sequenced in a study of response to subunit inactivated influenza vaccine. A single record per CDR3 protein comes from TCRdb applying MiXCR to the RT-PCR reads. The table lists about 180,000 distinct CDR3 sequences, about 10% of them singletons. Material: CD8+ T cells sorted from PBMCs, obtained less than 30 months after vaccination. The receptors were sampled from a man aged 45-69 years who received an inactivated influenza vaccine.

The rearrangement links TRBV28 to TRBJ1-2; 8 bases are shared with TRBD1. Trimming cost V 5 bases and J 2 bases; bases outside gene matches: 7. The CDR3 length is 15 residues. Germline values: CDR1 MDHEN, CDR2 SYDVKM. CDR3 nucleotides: TGTGCCAGCAGTGGAGGACAGGGAGGGAACTATGGCTACACCTTC. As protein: CASSGGQGGNYGYTF.

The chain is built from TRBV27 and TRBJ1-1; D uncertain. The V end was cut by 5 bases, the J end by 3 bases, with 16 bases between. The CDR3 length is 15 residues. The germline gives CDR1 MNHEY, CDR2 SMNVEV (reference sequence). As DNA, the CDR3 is TGTGCCAGCAGTGAGCTCGACGGACGGGACACTGAAGCTTTCTTT. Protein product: CASSELDGRDTEAFF.

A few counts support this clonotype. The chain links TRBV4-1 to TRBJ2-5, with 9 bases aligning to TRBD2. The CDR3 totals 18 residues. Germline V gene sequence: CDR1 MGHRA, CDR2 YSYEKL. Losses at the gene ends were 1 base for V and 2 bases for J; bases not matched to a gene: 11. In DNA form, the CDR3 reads TGCGCCAGCAGCCAAGCGCCCATGCACCTAGCGGGGCAAGAGACCCAGTACTTC. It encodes CASSQAPMHLAGQETQYF.

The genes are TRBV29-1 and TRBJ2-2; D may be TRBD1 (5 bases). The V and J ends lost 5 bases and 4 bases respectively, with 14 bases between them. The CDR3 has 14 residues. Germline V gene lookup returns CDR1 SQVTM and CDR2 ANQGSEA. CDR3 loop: CSVPDSRRTGELFF. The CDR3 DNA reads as TGCAGCGTTCCCGACAGTAGGCGCACCGGGGAGCTGTTTTTT.

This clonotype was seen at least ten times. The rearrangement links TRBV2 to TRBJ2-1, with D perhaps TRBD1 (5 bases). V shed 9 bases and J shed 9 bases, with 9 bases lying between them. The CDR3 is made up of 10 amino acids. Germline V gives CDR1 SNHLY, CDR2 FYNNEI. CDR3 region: CASEGVEQFF. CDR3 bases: TGTGCCAGTGAAGGGGTTGAGCAGTTCTTC.

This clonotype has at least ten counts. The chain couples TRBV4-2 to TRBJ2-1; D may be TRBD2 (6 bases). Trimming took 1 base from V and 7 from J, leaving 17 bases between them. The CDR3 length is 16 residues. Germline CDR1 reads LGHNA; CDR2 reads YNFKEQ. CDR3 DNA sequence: TGTGCCAGCAGCCAAGCTAGGGGTACGGGAGTTAATGAGCAGTTCTTC. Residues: CASSQARGTGVNEQFF.

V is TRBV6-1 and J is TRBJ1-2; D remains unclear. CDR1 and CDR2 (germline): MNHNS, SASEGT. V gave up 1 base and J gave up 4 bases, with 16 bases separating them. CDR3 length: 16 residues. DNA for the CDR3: TGTGCCAGCAGTGAAGGGACGACACCACTCTTCTATGGCTACACCTTC. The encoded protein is CASSEGTTPLFYGYTF.

The CDR3 nucleotides are TGTGCCAGCAGTTACCCGAAAGCTGCTGGGCGGTTGCCAGGGAACTACAATGAGCAGTTCTTC. Amino acids: CASSYPKAAGRLPGNYNEQFF. The chain combines TRBV6-2 or TRBV6-3 with TRBJ2-1, with D possibly being TRBD1 (5 bases). Germline V gene lookup returns CDR1 MNHEY and CDR2 SVGEGT. The CDR3 loop spans 21 amino acids. The V end lost 2 bases, the J end lost 3 bases, and 29 bases lay between the germline ends.

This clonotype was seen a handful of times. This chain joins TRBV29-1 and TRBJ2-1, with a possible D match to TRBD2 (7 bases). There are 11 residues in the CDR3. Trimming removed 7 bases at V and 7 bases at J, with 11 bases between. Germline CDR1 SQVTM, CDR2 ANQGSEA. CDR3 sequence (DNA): TGCAGCGCTGAGGGGGGGAATGAGCAGTTCTTC. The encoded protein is CSAEGGNEQFF.

CDR3 region: CATSALGLAGRNEQFF. The CDR3 DNA reads TGTGCCACCAGTGCCCTCGGACTAGCGGGAAGGAATGAGCAGTTCTTC. The gene calls are TRBV24-1 and TRBJ2-1; 12 positions match TRBD2. V lost 5 bases, J lost 7 bases, and 8 bases stayed unmatched. The CDR3 consists of 16 residues. CDR1 is KGHDR and CDR2 is SFDVKD in the germline V gene.

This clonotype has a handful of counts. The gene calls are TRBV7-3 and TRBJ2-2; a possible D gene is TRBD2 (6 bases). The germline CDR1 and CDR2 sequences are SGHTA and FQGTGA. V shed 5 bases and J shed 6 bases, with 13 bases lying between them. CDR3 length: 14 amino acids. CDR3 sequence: CASSPWTGAGELFF. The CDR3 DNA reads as TGTGCCAGCAGCCCCTGGACGGGGGCCGGGGAGCTGTTTTTT.

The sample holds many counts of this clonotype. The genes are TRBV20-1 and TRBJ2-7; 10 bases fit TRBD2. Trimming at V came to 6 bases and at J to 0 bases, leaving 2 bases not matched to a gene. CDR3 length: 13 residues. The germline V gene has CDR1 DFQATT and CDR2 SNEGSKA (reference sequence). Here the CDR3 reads CSATSGNSYEQYF. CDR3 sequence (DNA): TGCAGTGCCACTAGCGGGAACTCCTACGAGCAGTACTTC.

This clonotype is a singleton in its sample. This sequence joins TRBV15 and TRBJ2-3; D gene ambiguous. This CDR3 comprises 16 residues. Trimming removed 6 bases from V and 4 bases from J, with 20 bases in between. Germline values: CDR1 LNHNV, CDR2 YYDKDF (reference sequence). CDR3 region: CATRAHRRPGPDTQYF. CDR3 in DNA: TGTGCCACCAGGGCTCACCGTCGACCCGGCCCAGATACGCAGTATTTT. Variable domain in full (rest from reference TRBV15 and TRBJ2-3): DAMVIQNPRYQVTQFGKPVTLSCSQTLNHNVMYWYQQKSSQAPKLLFHYYDKDFNNEADTPDNFQSRRPNTSFCFLDIRSPGLGDTAMYLCATRAHRRPGPDTQYFGPGTRLTVL.

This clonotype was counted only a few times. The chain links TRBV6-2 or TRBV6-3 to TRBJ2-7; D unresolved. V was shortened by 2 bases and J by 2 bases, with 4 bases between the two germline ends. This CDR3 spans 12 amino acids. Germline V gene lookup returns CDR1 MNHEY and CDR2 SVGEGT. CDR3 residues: CASSYRTYEQYF. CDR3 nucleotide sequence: TGTGCCAGCAGTTACAGGACCTACGAGCAGTACTTC.

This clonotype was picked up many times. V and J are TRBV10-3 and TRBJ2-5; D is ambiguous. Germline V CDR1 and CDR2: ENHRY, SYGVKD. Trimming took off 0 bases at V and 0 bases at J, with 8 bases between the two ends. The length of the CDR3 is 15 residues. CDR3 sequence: CAISESTINQETQYF. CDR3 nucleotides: TGTGCCATCAGTGAGTCGACAATTAACCAAGAGACCCAGTACTTC.